This T cell receptor (beta chain) was profiled in a study of control samples from healthy donors and cancer patients. Trimming at V came to 0 bases and at J to 6 bases, leaving 3 bases not matched to a gene. Germline V CDR1 and CDR2: SGHDT, YYEEEE. CDR3 length: 15 residues. This table comes from immunoSEQ multiplex PCR, and its TCRdb copy is limited to in-frame clones, with some not included. In the table there are around 150,000 clones, roughly 94% of which are singletons. V gene TRBV5-6 combines with J gene TRBJ1-6; the match to TRBD1 covers 7 bases. The source material was blood. The origin of this receptor is a woman in her thirties or forties in good health. CDR3 nucleotide sequence: TGTGCCAGCAGCTTGGGAGGGGGCGGTAATTCACCCCTCCACTTT. The encoded protein is CASSLGGGGNSPLHF.